Following are 16 T cell receptor beta chains from one sample sequenced in a study of preoperative IRX-2 immunotherapy in early breast cancer. The data were produced by immunoSEQ multiplex PCR, yet TCRdb's version contains in-frame clones alone and is incomplete. The sample lists 15,000 to 25,000 clones; about 85% were seen once. Specified treatment: preoperative locoregional IRX-2 cytokine immunotherapy. Sequencing was performed on lymph node tissue, taken after IRX-2 immunotherapy. The receptors were gathered from a human donor with breast cancer.

J is TRBJ2-7 and V is TRBV12-5; D possibly corresponds to TRBD2 (6 bases). Deletions cut 6 bases from V and 1 base from J, with 10 bases between. The CDR3 runs 13 residues. Germline V gene sequence: CDR1 LGHNT, CDR2 FRNRAP. The CDR3 spells CASGPRESYEQYF. The CDR3 region has the DNA TGTGCTAGTGGACCCCGGGAGTCCTACGAGCAGTACTTC. Based on the CDR3 plus reference TRBV12-5 and TRBJ2-7, the full variable domain is DARVTQTPRHKVTEMGQEVTMRCQPILGHNTVFWYRQTMMQGLELLAYFRNRAPLDDSGMPKDRFSAEMPDATLATLKIQPSEPRDSAVYFCASGPRESYEQYFGPGTRLTVT.

This chain joins TRBV6-8 and TRBJ1-1; D call uncertain. The length of the CDR3 is 12 residues. Germline V gene data show CDR1 as MNHGY and CDR2 as SAAAGT. The ends were cut back, 8 bases at V and 2 bases at J, with 9 bases in the middle. The CDR3 region has the DNA TGTGCCAGCCATCGGCCTAACACTGAAGCTTTCTTT. Translating gives CASHRPNTEAFF.

The V call is TRBV18, the J call TRBJ1-2, with no clear D. The CDR3 covers 16 residues. V was trimmed by 3 bases and J by 2 bases, leaving 16 bases between them. The germline gives CDR1 KGHSH, CDR2 LQKENI. CDR3 amino acids: CASSPYLASANYGYTF. The CDR3, as DNA: TGTGCCAGCTCACCTTATTTGGCAAGCGCCAACTATGGCTACACCTTC.

This sequence joins TRBV5-1 and TRBJ1-4, with D perhaps matching TRBD1 (5 bases). Trimming removed 2 bases at V and 2 bases at J, with 7 bases between. Germline loops: CDR1 SGHRS, CDR2 YFSETQ. The CDR3 has 14 residues. CDR3 protein: CASSFGATNEKLFF. CDR3 DNA sequence: TGCGCCAGCAGCTTCGGGGCCACTAATGAAAAACTGTTTTTT.

J is TRBJ1-2 and V is TRBV29-1; 9 bases are a match to TRBD1. This CDR3 has 13 amino acids. Germline CDR1 SQVTM, CDR2 ANQGSEA. The V and J ends lost 7 bases and 4 bases, in that order; junction bases with no gene match: 7. CDR3 amino acids: CSGWTGAGYGYTF. In DNA, the CDR3 is TGCAGCGGGTGGACAGGGGCGGGCTATGGCTACACCTTC. Drawing the rest from reference TRBV29-1 and TRBJ1-2, the complete variable domain is SAVISQKPSRDICQRGTSLTIQCQVDSQVTMMFWYRQQPGQSLTLIATANQGSEATYESGFVIDKFPISRPNLTFSTLTVSNMSPEDSSIYLCSGWTGAGYGYTFGSGTRLTVV.

V usage is TRBV11-1 and J usage is TRBJ1-3; the D gene is possibly TRBD1 (5 bases). The CDR3 has 17 residues. V gave up 8 bases and J gave up 0 bases, with 20 bases separating them. Germline loops: CDR1 SGHAT, CDR2 FQDESV (reference sequence). DNA of the CDR3: TGTGCCAGCGCCCATCAATTTACAGGCCCCTCTGGAAACACCATATATTTT. This sequence encodes CASAHQFTGPSGNTIYF.

The V gene is TRBV23-1, the J gene TRBJ2-5; possibly TRBD1 for D (5 bases). TRBV23-1 is noted as an ORF with a role that remains uncertain. This CDR3 contains 16 residues. V shed 0 bases and J shed 3 bases, with 14 bases lying between them. CDR3 coding DNA: TGCGCCAGCAGTCAATCCCAAGGGGCCGAAGAAGAGACCCAGTACTTC. Residues: CASSQSQGAEEETQYF.

This clone appeared once. The chain has TRBV23-1 and TRBJ2-7, with 8 bases fitting TRBD2. TRBV23-1 belongs to the ORF category, with a function that is uncertain. Unmatched junction bases numbered 13, after V lost 6 bases and J lost 3 bases. CDR3 size: 16 residues. DNA for the CDR3: TGCGCCAGCAGCCAGGGACTAGTTGTTGGGGGCTACGAGCAGTACTTC. It yields the protein CASSQGLVVGGYEQYF.

The chain employs TRBV15 and TRBJ2-5; TRBD2 might be the D (6 bases). V was shortened by 8 bases and J by 4 bases, with 17 bases between the two germline ends. In germline, CDR1 is LNHNV, CDR2 YYDKDF (reference sequence). CDR3 length equals 14 residues. The CDR3 DNA reads TGTGCCACCTCGACGGGAGTTGTGATAGAGACCCAGTACTTC. Encoded protein: CATSTGVVIETQYF.

The CDR3 sequence: CASSPSRGSNQPQHF. CDR3 DNA: TGTGCCAGCAGTCCGTCTAGGGGTAGCAATCAGCCCCAGCATTTT. V and J are TRBV6-8 and TRBJ1-5; possible D gene TRBD1, 5 bases. Germline lookup yields CDR1 MNHGY and CDR2 SAAAGT. V was cut by 5 bases and J by 0 bases, with 11 bases left in between. There are 15 residues in the CDR3.

V gene TRBV19 combines with J gene TRBJ2-1, with 7 bases matching TRBD2. Germline trimming cut 4 bases from V and 3 bases from J; bases unmatched to any gene: 3. The CDR3 loop spans 14 amino acids. Germline CDR1 reads LNHDA; CDR2 reads SQIVND (reference sequence). Here the CDR3 DNA reads TGTGCCAGTAGTAAGACTAGCATCTACAATGAGCAGTTCTTC. This codes for CASSKTSIYNEQFF.

The V gene is TRBV6-8, the J gene TRBJ2-6; 8 nucleotides line up with TRBD1. Germline V gene lookup returns CDR1 MNHGY and CDR2 SAAAGT. Germline trimming cut 8 bases from V and 3 bases from J; bases unmatched to any gene: 3. The CDR3 loop spans 14 amino acids. The CDR3 DNA reads as TGTGCCAGCTCGGGGACAGGTGGGGCCAACGTCCTGACTTTC. Translation: CASSGTGGANVLTF.

This clone was detected a few times. CDR3 nucleotide sequence: TGTGCCAGCAGCTTAAATAGGAACAGGGGCGCGAGCACTGAAGCTTTCTTT. Residues: CASSLNRNRGASTEAFF. V is TRBV11-3 and J is TRBJ1-1, with 7 bases identical to TRBD1. The CDR3 sequence is 17 residues long. Per germline, CDR1 SGHNT and CDR2 YENEEA. V was clipped by 2 bases and J by 4 bases; unmatched bases: 13.

This clone was counted once. The chain employs TRBV29-1 and TRBJ2-1; D is perhaps TRBD1 (7 bases). The V end was cut by 7 bases, the J end by 7 bases, with 14 bases between. The CDR3 runs to 12 residues. Germline CDR1 and CDR2: SQVTM and ANQGSEA. In nucleotides, the CDR3 is TGCAGCGCCAAACCAGGGGGGAATGAGCAGTTCTTC. This codes for CSAKPGGNEQFF.

This clone was picked up a small number of times. The rearrangement uses TRBV19 and TRBJ2-3; perhaps TRBD1 as D (6 bases). The germline gives CDR1 LNHDA, CDR2 SQIVND (reference sequence). This CDR3 spans 15 amino acids. Trimming shortened V by 4 bases and J by 0 bases, and 11 bases separated the two germline ends. The CDR3 coding sequence is TGTGCCAGTAGTACGACAGGAACTAGCACAGATACGCAGTATTTT. Its translation: CASSTTGTSTDTQYF.

The chain employs TRBV29-1 and TRBJ2-1; tentatively, D is TRBD1 or TRBD2 (5 bases each). Trimming left V 3 bases short and J 4 bases short, with 10 bases between. CDR1 is SQVTM and CDR2 is ANQGSEA in the germline V gene. The CDR3 is 13 residues long. For the CDR3, the DNA is TGCAGCGTTGAGTACGGGGCGTACAATGAGCAGTTCTTC. It encodes CSVEYGAYNEQFF.